The 21 T cell receptor beta chains below all came from one sample that was sequenced in a study of shared clonotypes between healthy human individuals. Naive CD8 cells were CD45RO-negative, positively selected for CCR7, excluding terminally differentiated effector memory CD45RA+ cells. Data came from immunoSEQ multiplex PCR; TCRdb stores just in-frame clones and leaves some out. The sample carries fewer than 1 million clones, 95% to 97% recorded once. The sequencing sample was made of naive CD8+ T cells sorted from blood. These receptors all come from a man younger than 45 in good health.

The V gene is TRBV2, the J gene TRBJ2-1; no reliable D call. V lost 4 bases and J 6 bases, leaving 7 bases between the germline ends. Per germline, CDR1 SNHLY and CDR2 FYNNEI. This CDR3 has 12 amino acids. The CDR3 protein is CASSVKGNEQFF. The DNA of the CDR3 is TGTGCCAGCAGTGTAAAGGGCAATGAGCAGTTCTTC.

The chain employs TRBV27 and TRBJ1-2, with TRBD1 as a possible D gene (6 bases). The CDR3 covers 11 residues. Germline assignment: CDR1 MNHEY and CDR2 SMNVEV (reference sequence). Trimming left V 11 bases short and J 2 bases short, with 9 bases between. The CDR3 spells CAARGNYGYTF. The CDR3 DNA sequence: TGTGCCGCAAGGGGGAACTATGGCTACACCTTC.

V is TRBV13 and J is TRBJ2-2; the match to TRBD2 covers 12 bases. Looked up from germline, CDR1 is PRHDT and CDR2 is FYEKMQ (reference sequence). The CDR3 is 17 residues long. After removal of 5 bases from V and 5 bases from J, the junction contained 9 bases not matched to a gene. This chain's CDR3 is CASSGGLAGSGTGELFF. CDR3 bases: TGTGCCAGCAGCGGCGGACTAGCGGGATCGGGGACCGGGGAGCTGTTTTTT. Combining the CDR3 with reference TRBV13 and TRBJ2-2 gives the whole variable domain AAGVIQSPRHLIKEKRETATLKCYPIPRHDTVYWYQQGPGQDPQFLISFYEKMQSDKGSIPDRFSAQQFSDYHSELNMSSLELGDSALYFCASSGGLAGSGTGELFFGEGSRLTVL.

This clone was picked up one time. The chain links TRBV7-6 to TRBJ2-7, with 7 bases matching TRBD1. V lost 5 bases to trimming and J lost 2 bases; unmatched junction nucleotides: 9. The germline V gene encodes CDR1 SGHVS and CDR2 FNYEAQ. This CDR3 has 15 amino acids. The CDR3 DNA is TGTGCCAGCAGCCAAGAGACAGGGCCCACCTACGAGCAGTACTTC. It codes for CASSQETGPTYEQYF.

V and J are TRBV9 and TRBJ1-1; TRBD1 might be the D (6 bases). Trimming removed 5 bases from V and 0 bases from J, with 14 bases in between. This CDR3 is built from 15 residues. Germline CDR1 is SGDLS and CDR2 is YYNGEE. The CDR3 sequence: CASSWAGEMNTEAFF. CDR3 sequence (DNA): TGTGCCAGCAGTTGGGCAGGGGAGATGAACACTGAAGCTTTCTTT.

A note on this clone: The same CDR3 arises from other DNA sequences in this sample as well. The V and J genes are TRBV28 and TRBJ2-5; no clear D gene. CDR3 length: 11 amino acids. Germline values: CDR1 MDHEN, CDR2 SYDVKM. V lost 5 bases, J lost 1 base, and 2 bases lay in between. CDR3 amino acids: CASSLQETQYF. The CDR3 DNA reads TGTGCCAGCAGTCTCCAAGAGACCCAGTACTTC. The complete variable domain, with remaining parts taken from reference TRBV28 and TRBJ2-5, reads DVKVTQSSRYLVKRTGEKVFLECVQDMDHENMFWYRQDPGLGLRLIYFSYDVKMKEKGDIPEGYSVSREKKERFSLILESASTNQTSMYLCASSLQETQYFGPGTRLLVL.

The chain recombines TRBV5-1 with TRBJ1-2; possibly TRBD1 for D (5 bases). The germline gives CDR1 SGHRS, CDR2 YFSETQ. The ends were cut back, 1 base at V and 0 bases at J, with 10 bases in the middle. This CDR3 has 15 amino acids. CDR3 sequence (DNA): TGCGCCAGCAGCTTGTTTTCAGGGACTAACTATGGCTACACCTTC. Translating gives CASSLFSGTNYGYTF.

The chain recombines TRBV29-1 with TRBJ2-2; the D call may be TRBD1 or TRBD2 (6 bases each). The V gene's germline CDR1 is SQVTM and CDR2 ANQGSEA. Trimming took 1 base from V and 7 from J, leaving 16 bases between them. This CDR3 has 15 residues. CDR3 loop: CSVEVVSGANGELFF. CDR3 nucleotide sequence: TGCAGCGTTGAAGTCGTCTCGGGGGCGAACGGGGAGCTGTTTTTT.

J is TRBJ2-1 and V is TRBV18, with 7 bases lining up with TRBD1. V dropped 3 bases and J dropped 5; count of bases not matched to a gene: 7. CDR3 length equals 15 residues. CDR1 and CDR2 from the germline V gene are KGHSH and LQKENI. The CDR3 DNA is TGTGCCAGCTCACCCGACAGGGTAAGCGACAATGAGCAGTTCTTC. Protein sequence: CASSPDRVSDNEQFF. Using reference TRBV18 and TRBJ2-1 for the parts outside the CDR3, the full variable domain is NAGVMQNPRHLVRRRGQEARLRCSPMKGHSHVYWYRQLPEEGLKFMVYLQKENIIDESGMPKERFSAEFPKEGPSILRIQQVVRGDSAAYFCASSPDRVSDNEQFFGPGTRLTVL.

The chain links TRBV9 to TRBJ2-1; TRBD2 agrees at 9 bases. Germline-derived CDR1 and CDR2 are SGDLS and YYNGEE. The CDR3 is 15 amino acids. The J segment lost 10 bases and the V segment lost 2 bases, leaving 10 bases of the junction unmatched. The CDR3 region is CASSVGREGIGEQFF. The DNA of the CDR3 is TGTGCCAGCAGCGTGGGGCGGGAGGGTATTGGAGAGCAGTTCTTC. Together with reference TRBV9 and TRBJ2-1, the CDR3 gives the full variable domain: DSGVTQTPKHLITATGQRVTLRCSPRSGDLSVYWYQQSLDQGLQFLIQYYNGEERAKGNILERFSAQQFPDLHSELNLSSLELGDSALYFCASSVGREGIGEQFFGPGTRLTVL.

The chain combines TRBV2 with TRBJ2-1; perhaps TRBD2 as D (6 bases). The V gene lost 7 bases and the J gene lost 8 bases, with 12 bases spanning the gap. Germline loops: CDR1 SNHLY, CDR2 FYNNEI. This CDR3 contains 12 residues. The CDR3 spells CASTREWDEQFF. The CDR3 nucleotides are TGTGCCAGCACCCGGGAGTGGGATGAGCAGTTCTTC.

The J gene is TRBJ2-1, the V gene TRBV7-8; 11 nucleotides match TRBD2. This CDR3 contains 17 residues. After removal of 5 bases from V and 7 bases from J, the junction contained 13 bases not matched to a gene. The germline V gene has CDR1 SGHVS and CDR2 FQNEAQ. CDR3 nucleotides: TGTGCCAGCAGCGTTACCCCAGCGGGACTAGCGGTAAATGAGCAGTTCTTC. Residues: CASSVTPAGLAVNEQFF.

The V and J genes are TRBV7-6 and TRBJ2-1, with D possibly being TRBD1 (6 bases). This CDR3 is built from 14 residues. V dropped 5 bases and J dropped 10 bases, with 18 bases sitting between them. The germline V gene has CDR1 SGHVS and CDR2 FNYEAQ. This CDR3 reads CASSSRDGTIEQFF. CDR3 DNA: TGTGCCAGCAGCAGCCGGGACGGGACAATAGAGCAGTTCTTC. The full variable domain, rest sourced from reference TRBV7-6 and TRBJ2-1, is GAGVSQSPRYKVTKRGQDVALRCDPISGHVSLYWYRQALGQGPEFLTYFNYEAQQDKSGLPNDRFSAERPEGSISTLTIQRTEQRDSAMYRCASSSRDGTIEQFFGPGTRLTVL.

This clone was seen only a few times. The chain employs TRBV9 and TRBJ2-2, with a tentative D call TRBD2 (6 bases). This CDR3 is built from 17 residues. CDR1 SGDLS and CDR2 YYNGEE come from the germline V gene. Trimming removed 3 bases from V and 4 bases from J, with 19 bases in between. The CDR3 DNA follows: TGTGCCAGCAGCGATCCCGGGGAGGTGACGGGCACCGGGGAGCTGTTTTTT. Translated, it gives CASSDPGEVTGTGELFF.

The rearrangement uses TRBV5-4 and TRBJ2-5, with D hard to call. In germline, CDR1 is SGHNT, CDR2 YYREEE (reference sequence). Trimming removed 1 base from V and 0 bases from J, with 10 bases in between. The CDR3 is made up of 15 amino acids. The CDR3 region has the DNA TGTGCCAGCAGCTTGTCTCACAGCTACCAAGAGACCCAGTACTTC. Its translation is CASSLSHSYQETQYF.

A remark on this clone: The same CDR3 also results from other DNA sequences found in this sample. This chain links TRBV27 with TRBJ1-2; D unclear. The CDR3 has 13 amino acids. V lost 5 bases and J lost 2, with 9 bases in between. Looked up from germline, CDR1 is MNHEY and CDR2 is SMNVEV (reference sequence). The DNA for the CDR3 is TGTGCCAGCAGTCTCAATGCGAACTATGGCTACACCTTC. This translates into CASSLNANYGYTF.

V gene TRBV2 combines with J gene TRBJ1-5; 10 bases agree with TRBD1. Germline loops: CDR1 SNHLY, CDR2 FYNNEI. The CDR3 is made up of 14 amino acids. V trimming: 6 bases; J trimming: 8 bases; junction bases outside the gene matches: 7. CDR3 in DNA: TGTGCCAGCAGGGGACAGGGGTGGGCTGAGCCCCAGCATTTT. It is translated as CASRGQGWAEPQHF. The variable domain in full, with the rest retrieved from reference TRBV2 and TRBJ1-5, is EPEVTQTPSHQVTQMGQEVILRCVPISNHLYFYWYRQILGQKVEFLVSFYNNEISEKSEIFDDQFSVERPDGSNFTLKIRSTKLEDSAMYFCASRGQGWAEPQHFGDGTRLSIL.

V and J are TRBV10-3 and TRBJ2-7, with D maybe TRBD1 (6 bases). V lost 10 bases and J 3 bases, leaving 10 bases between the germline ends. The germline V gene has CDR1 ENHRY and CDR2 SYGVKD. The CDR3 contains 11 residues. CDR3 DNA sequence: TGTGCCACCAGAGGGGGCTACGAGCAGTACTTC. Translation gives CATRGGYEQYF.

The gene calls are TRBV27 and TRBJ2-7; TRBD1 aligns across 10 bases. The CDR3 covers 15 residues. The trim removed 0 bases at V and 5 bases at J, leaving 4 bases unmatched. Germline lookup yields CDR1 MNHEY and CDR2 SMNVEV (reference sequence). CDR3 nucleotides: TGTGCCAGCAGTTTATCTAAGGGGACAGGGGACGAGCAGTACTTC. Residues: CASSLSKGTGDEQYF.

This chain joins TRBV10-3 and TRBJ1-2, with 9 bases fitting TRBD1. V shed 4 bases, J shed 0 bases, and the junction held 6 bases outside the gene matches. Germline-derived CDR1 and CDR2 are ENHRY and SYGVKD. This CDR3 spans 16 amino acids. The CDR3 DNA sequence: TGTGCCATCAGTGGGGGACAGGGAGGCGCTAACTATGGCTACACCTTC. Translated: CAISGGQGGANYGYTF.

The V gene is TRBV9, the J gene TRBJ2-3, with 10 bases lining up with TRBD2. Losses at the gene ends were 4 bases for V and 2 bases for J; bases not matched to a gene: 10. The CDR3 extends over 17 amino acids. Germline-derived CDR1 and CDR2 are SGDLS and YYNGEE. The CDR3 protein is CASSPRRTSGHTDTQYF. The CDR3 DNA reads TGTGCCAGCAGCCCCCGAAGGACTAGCGGACACACAGATACGCAGTATTTT.